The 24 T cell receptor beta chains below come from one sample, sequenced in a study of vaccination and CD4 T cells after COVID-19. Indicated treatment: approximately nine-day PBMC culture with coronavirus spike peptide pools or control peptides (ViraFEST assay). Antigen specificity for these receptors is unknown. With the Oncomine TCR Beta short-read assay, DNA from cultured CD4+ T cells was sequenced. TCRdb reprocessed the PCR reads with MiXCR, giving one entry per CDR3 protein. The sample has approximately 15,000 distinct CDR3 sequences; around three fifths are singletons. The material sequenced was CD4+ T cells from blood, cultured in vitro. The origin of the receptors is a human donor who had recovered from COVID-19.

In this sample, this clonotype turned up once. Here the CDR3 reads CASSGTRDEQFF. The CDR3 nucleotides are TGTGCCAGCAGTGGTACTAGGGATGAGCAGTTCTTC. The rearrangement uses TRBV6-1 and TRBJ2-1; possibly TRBD2 for D (5 bases). This CDR3 is 12 amino acids long. The ends were cut back, 4 bases at V and 8 bases at J, with 9 bases in the middle. The germline CDR1 and CDR2 sequences are MNHNS and SASEGT.

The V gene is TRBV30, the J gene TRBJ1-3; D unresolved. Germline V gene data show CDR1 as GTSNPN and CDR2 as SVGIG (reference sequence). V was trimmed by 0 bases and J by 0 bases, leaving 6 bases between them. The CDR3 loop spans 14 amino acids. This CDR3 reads CAWSVGFSGNTIYF. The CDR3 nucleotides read TGTGCCTGGAGTGTTGGGTTCTCTGGAAACACCATATATTTT. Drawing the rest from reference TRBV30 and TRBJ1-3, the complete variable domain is SQTIHQWPATLVQPVGSPLSLECTVEGTSNPNLYWYRQAAGRGLQLLFYSVGIGQISSEVPQNLSASRPQDRQFILSSKKLLLSDSGFYLCAWSVGFSGNTIYFGEGSWLTVV.

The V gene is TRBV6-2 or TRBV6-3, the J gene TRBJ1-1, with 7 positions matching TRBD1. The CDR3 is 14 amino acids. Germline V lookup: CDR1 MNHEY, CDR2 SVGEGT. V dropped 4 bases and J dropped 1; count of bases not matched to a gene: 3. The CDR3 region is CASSSQGWNTEAFF. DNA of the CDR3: TGTGCCAGCAGTTCACAGGGGTGGAACACTGAAGCTTTCTTT.

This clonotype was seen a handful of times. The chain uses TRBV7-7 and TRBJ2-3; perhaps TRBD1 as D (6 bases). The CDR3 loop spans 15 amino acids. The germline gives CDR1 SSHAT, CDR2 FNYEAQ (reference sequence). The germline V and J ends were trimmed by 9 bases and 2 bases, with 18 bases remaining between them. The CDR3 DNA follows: TGTGCCAGGAACACTCTGGGACACCTCACAGATACGCAGTATTTT. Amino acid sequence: CARNTLGHLTDTQYF.

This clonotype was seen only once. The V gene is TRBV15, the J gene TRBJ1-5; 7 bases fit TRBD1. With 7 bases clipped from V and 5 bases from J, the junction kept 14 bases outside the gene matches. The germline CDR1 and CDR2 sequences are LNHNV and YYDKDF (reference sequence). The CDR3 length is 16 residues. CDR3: CATTEVGGQFHQPQHF. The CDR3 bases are TGTGCCACCACCGAAGTTGGGGGACAGTTTCATCAGCCCCAGCATTTT.

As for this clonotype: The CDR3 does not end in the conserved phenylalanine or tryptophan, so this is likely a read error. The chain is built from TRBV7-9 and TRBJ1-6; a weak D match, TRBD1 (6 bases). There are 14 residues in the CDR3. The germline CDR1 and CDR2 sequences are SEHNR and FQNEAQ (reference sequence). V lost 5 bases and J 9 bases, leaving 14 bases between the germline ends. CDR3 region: CASSHTGLGSPLHL. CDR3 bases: TGTGCCAGCAGCCATACAGGGCTCGGTTCACCCCTCCACCTT.

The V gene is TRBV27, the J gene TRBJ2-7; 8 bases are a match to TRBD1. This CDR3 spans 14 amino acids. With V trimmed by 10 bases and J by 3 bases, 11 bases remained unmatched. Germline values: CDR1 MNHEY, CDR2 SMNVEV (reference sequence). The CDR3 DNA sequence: TGTGCCACCCGACCCTTGGACAGGGTCTACGAGCAGTACTTC. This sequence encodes CATRPLDRVYEQYF.

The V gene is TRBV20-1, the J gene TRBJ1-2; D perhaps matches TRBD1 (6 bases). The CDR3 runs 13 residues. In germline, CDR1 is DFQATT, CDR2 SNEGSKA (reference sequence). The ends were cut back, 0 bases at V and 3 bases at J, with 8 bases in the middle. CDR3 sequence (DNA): TGCAGTGCTAGAGAGGGGGCAGACTATGGCTACACCTTC. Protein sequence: CSAREGADYGYTF.

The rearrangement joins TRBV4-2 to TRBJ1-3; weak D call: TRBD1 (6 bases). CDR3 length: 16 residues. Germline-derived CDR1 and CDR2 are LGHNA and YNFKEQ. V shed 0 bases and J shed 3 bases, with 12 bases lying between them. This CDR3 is CASSQDPGASGNTIYF. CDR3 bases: TGTGCCAGCAGCCAAGATCCGGGGGCGAGTGGAAACACCATATATTTT.

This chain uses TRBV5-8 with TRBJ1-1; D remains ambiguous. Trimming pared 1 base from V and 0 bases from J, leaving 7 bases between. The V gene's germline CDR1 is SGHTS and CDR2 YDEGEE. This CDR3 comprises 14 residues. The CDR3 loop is CASSLLRLNTEAFF. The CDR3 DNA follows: TGTGCCAGCAGCTTGTTACGGTTGAACACTGAAGCTTTCTTT. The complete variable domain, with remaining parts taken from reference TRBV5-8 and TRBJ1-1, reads EAGVTQSPTHLIKTRGQQATLRCSPISGHTSVYWYQQALGLGLQFLLWYDEGEERNRGNFPPRFSGRQFPNYSSELNVNALELEDSALYLCASSLLRLNTEAFFGQGTRLTVV.

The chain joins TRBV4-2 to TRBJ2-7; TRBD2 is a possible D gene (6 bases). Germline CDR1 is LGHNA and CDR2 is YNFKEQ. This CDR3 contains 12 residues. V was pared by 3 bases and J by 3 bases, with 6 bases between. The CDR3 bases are TGTGCCAGCAGCCACGGGGGCTACGAGCAGTACTTC. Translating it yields CASSHGGYEQYF.

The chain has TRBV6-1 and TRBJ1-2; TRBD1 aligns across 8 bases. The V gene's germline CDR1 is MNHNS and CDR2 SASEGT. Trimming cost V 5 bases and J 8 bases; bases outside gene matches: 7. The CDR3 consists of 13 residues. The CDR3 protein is CASSHGTGRGYTF. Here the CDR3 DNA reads TGTGCCAGCAGTCACGGGACAGGTCGAGGCTACACCTTC.

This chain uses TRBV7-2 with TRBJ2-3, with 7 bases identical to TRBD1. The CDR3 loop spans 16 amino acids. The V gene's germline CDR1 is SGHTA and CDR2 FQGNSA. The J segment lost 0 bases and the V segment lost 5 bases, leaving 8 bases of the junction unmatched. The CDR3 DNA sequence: TGTGCCAGCAGCGAATTATGGACAGGAAGCACAGATACGCAGTATTTT. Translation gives CASSELWTGSTDTQYF.

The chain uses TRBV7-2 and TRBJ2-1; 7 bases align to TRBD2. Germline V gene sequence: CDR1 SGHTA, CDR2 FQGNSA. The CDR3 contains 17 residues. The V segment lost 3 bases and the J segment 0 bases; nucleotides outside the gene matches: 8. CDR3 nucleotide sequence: TGTGCCAGCAGCTTCCCGCTCGGCGGGAGCTCCTACAATGAGCAGTTCTTC. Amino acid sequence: CASSFPLGGSSYNEQFF.

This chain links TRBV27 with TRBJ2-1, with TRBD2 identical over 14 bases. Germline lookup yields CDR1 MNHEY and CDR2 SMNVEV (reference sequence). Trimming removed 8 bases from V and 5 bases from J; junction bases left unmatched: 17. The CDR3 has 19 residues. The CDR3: CASLPGLAGVEGHNNEQFF. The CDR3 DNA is TGTGCCAGCCTTCCGGGACTAGCGGGAGTGGAGGGGCACAACAATGAGCAGTTCTTC.

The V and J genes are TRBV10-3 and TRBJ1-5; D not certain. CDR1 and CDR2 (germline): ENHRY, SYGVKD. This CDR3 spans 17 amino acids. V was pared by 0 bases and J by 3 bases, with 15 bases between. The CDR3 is CAISESTPRSHNQPQHF. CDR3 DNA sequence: TGTGCCATCAGTGAGTCGACACCAAGGTCGCACAATCAGCCCCAGCATTTT.

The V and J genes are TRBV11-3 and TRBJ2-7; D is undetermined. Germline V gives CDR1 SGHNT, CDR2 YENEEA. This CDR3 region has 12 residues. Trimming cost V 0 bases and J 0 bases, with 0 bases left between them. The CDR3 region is CASSLDSYEQYF. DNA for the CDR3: TGTGCCAGCAGCTTAGACTCCTACGAGCAGTACTTC. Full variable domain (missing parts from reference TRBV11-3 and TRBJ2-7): EAGVVQSPRYKIIEKKQPVAFWCNPISGHNTLYWYLQNLGQGPELLIRYENEEAVDDSQLPKDRFSAERLKGVDSTLKIQPAELGDSAVYLCASSLDSYEQYFGPGTRLTVT.

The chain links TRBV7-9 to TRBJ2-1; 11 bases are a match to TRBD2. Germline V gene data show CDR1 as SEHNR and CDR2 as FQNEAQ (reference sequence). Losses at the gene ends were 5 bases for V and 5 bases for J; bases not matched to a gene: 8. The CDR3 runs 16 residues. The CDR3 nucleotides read TGTGCCAGCAGCCCTCTAGCGGGAGGTCACCACAATGAGCAGTTCTTC. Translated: CASSPLAGGHHNEQFF.

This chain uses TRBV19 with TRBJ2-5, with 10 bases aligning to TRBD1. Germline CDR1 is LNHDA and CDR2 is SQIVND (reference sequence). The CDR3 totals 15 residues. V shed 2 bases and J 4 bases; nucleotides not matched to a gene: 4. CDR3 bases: TGTGCCAGTAGTATAAGAGGGGACAGGGGAGAGACCCAGTACTTC. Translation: CASSIRGDRGETQYF.

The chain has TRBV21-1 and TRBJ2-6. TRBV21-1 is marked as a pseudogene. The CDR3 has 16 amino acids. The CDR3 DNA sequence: TGTGCCAGCAGCAAAGAGGGTTTCTCTAGGGCCAACGTCCTGACTTTC. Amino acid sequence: CASSKEGFSRANVLTF.

DNA of the CDR3: TGCGCCAGCCGCGGAGGGAGGACCACCGGGGAGCTGTTTTTT. It is translated as CASRGGRTTGELFF. The chain uses TRBV10-1 and TRBJ2-2, with D perhaps matching TRBD2 (6 bases). CDR1 is WNHNN and CDR2 is SYGVQD in the germline V gene (reference sequence). The CDR3 loop spans 14 amino acids. The ends were cut back, 8 bases at V and 4 bases at J, with 14 bases in the middle.

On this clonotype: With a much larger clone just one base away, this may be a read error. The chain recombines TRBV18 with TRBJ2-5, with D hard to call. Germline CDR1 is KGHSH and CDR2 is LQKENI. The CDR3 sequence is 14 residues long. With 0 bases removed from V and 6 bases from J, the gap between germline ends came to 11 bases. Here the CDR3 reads CASSPPGGQKTQYF. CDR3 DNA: TGTGCCAGCTCACCACCGGGTGGGCAAAAGACCCAGTACTTC.

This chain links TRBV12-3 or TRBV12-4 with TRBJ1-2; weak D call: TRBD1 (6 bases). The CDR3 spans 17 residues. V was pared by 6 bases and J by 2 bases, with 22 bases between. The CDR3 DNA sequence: TGTGCCAGCAGGCTGACGCGGGGGGCGAGTGGAAACTATGGCTACACCTTC. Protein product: CASRLTRGASGNYGYTF.

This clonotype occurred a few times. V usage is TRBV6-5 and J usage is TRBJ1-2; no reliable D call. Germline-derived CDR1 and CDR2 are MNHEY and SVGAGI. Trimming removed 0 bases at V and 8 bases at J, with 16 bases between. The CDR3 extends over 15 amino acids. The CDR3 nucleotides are TGTGCCAGCAGTTACTCTCCATCCCGGGTGTACGGCTACACCTTC. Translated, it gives CASSYSPSRVYGYTF.